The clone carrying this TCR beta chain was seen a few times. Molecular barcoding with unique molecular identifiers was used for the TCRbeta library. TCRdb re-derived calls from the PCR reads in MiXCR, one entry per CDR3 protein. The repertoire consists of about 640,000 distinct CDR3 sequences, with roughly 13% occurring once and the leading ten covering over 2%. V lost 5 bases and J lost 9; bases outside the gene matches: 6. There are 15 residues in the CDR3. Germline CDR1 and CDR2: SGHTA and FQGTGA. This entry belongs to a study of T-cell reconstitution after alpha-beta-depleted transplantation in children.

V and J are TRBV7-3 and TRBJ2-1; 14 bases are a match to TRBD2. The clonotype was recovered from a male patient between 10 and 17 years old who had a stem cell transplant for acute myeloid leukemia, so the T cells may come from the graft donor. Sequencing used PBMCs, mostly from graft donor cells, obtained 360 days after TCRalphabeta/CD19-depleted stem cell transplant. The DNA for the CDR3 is TGTGCCAGCAGCCTGCGACTAGCGGGAGGGAGTGAGCAGTTCTTC. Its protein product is CASSLRLAGGSEQFF.